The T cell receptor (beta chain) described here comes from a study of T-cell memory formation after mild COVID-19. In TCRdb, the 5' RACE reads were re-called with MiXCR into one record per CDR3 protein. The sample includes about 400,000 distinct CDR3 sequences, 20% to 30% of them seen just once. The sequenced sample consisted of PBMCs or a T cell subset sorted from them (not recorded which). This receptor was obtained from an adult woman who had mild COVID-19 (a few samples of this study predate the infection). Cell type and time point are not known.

The CDR3 DNA reads as TGTGCCAGCACCCGGCAGGGCCGGCCTAATGAAAAACTGTTTTTT. Translation gives CASTRQGRPNEKLFF. This rearrangement joins TRBV6-5 to TRBJ1-4; weak D call: TRBD1 (5 bases). CDR3 size: 15 residues. Trimming removed 7 bases at V and 3 bases at J, with 15 bases between. The germline V gene encodes CDR1 MNHEY and CDR2 SVGAGI.